This T cell receptor (beta chain) was sequenced in a study of cytomegalovirus exposure and HLA in healthy donors. Study results and limitations: As a later analysis showed, a missense DCLRE1C variant was linked to trimming of TCR beta V- and J-genes.

As regards this clone: Its cognate antigen is unknown.

60 Vbeta and 13 Jbeta primers were used in PCR. In the study's own analysis: A later analysis counted around 80 million unique TCR beta chains, some 11 million shared. Using immunoSEQ multiplex PCR, the repertoire was profiled, and TCRdb retains in-frame clones only, with some absent. V, J and clone size were drawn from that table, and D and trimming were deduced from the DNA. The sample yields over 95,000 clones, 77% seen once. Sequenced sample: PBMCs. This TCR was recovered from a man in his forties or fifties in good health and CMV-seropositive.

Here the CDR3 DNA reads TGCAGCGTTGAAATCGACAGGGGGAACACCATATATTTT. The encoded protein is CSVEIDRGNTIYF. The chain recombines TRBV29-1 with TRBJ1-3; 9 bases are a match to TRBD1. CDR1 is SQVTM and CDR2 is ANQGSEA in the germline V gene. This CDR3 has 13 amino acids. Losses at the gene ends were 2 bases for V and 7 bases for J; bases not matched to a gene: 3.